The 3 T cell receptor beta chains given below trace back to one sample, sequenced in a study of a mutant IDH1 vaccine in newly diagnosed glioma. Assay used: immunoSEQ multiplex PCR; TCRdb lists only in-frame clones, some missing. This sample has around 100,000 clones; roughly 91% occur once, and the top ten carry approximately 0.8%. Their recognized antigens are unknown. Time point here: week 47, end of study. All doses held 300 ug of mutant IDH1 20-mer peptide, with topical imiquimod. The sequencing here drew on PBMCs, taken from a glioma patient whose treatment included an IDH1 peptide vaccine. All receptors derive from a woman between 50 and 59 years old with glioma.

This rearrangement joins TRBV15 to TRBJ1-2, with D unclear. From germline, CDR1 is LNHNV and CDR2 YYDKDF (reference sequence). This CDR3 is 15 amino acids long. V gave up 0 bases and J gave up 4 bases, with 12 bases separating them. CDR3 amino acids: CATSRDPGSLYGYTF. The CDR3 nucleotides read TGTGCCACCAGCAGAGACCCCGGGTCCCTCTATGGCTACACCTTC.

The genes are TRBV28 and TRBJ2-7; no reliable D call. The ends were cut back, 8 bases at V and 4 bases at J, with 6 bases in the middle. Germline V gene lookup returns CDR1 MDHEN and CDR2 SYDVKM. The CDR3 is made up of 10 amino acids. The DNA for the CDR3 is TGTGCCAGCCGCGGATACGAGCAGTACTTC. This encodes CASRGYEQYF.

This chain joins TRBV30 and TRBJ1-3; D is unresolved. In germline, CDR1 is GTSNPN, CDR2 SVGIG (reference sequence). The CDR3 is 13 residues long. V lost 4 bases and J 4 bases, leaving 11 bases between the germline ends. The CDR3 protein is CAWNRGLGNTIYF. The CDR3 coding sequence is TGTGCCTGGAACCGTGGGCTAGGAAACACCATATATTTT.